A selection of T cell receptor beta chains follows, all from one sample in a study of shared clonotypes between healthy human individuals. Profiling relied on immunoSEQ multiplex PCR, and the TCRdb table lists in-frame clones only, not all of them. This repertoire shows under 2,000,000 clones, 85% to 95% found once; its top ten account for 1% to 1.5%. Material: naive CD8+ T cells sorted from blood. Source of these receptors: a man between 18 and 35 years old in good health. The CDR3 runs from the conserved cysteine through the conserved F or W. The D gene is left open where the match is weak. Expanded clones are given a class, and other clones once, few, many or no size at all.

d_call	clone_size	v_call	j_call	cdr3_aa	cdr3_nt
NA	NA	TRBV6-4	TRBJ2-3	CASSDALEDTQYF	TGTGCCAGCAGTGACGCGCTCGAGGATACGCAGTATTTT
NA	NA	TRBV7-6	TRBJ1-1	CASSLGVPGPTEAFF	TGTGCCAGCAGCTTAGGAGTCCCGGGCCCCACTGAAGCTTTCTTT
TRBD1	NA	TRBV11-2	TRBJ2-7	CASSLDPGTGGLYEQYF	TGTGCCAGCAGCTTAGATCCAGGTACAGGGGGCCTTTACGAGCAGTACTTC
NA	NA	TRBV29-1	TRBJ1-1	CSVGENSVEAFF	TGCAGCGTTGGAGAAAACAGCGTTGAAGCTTTCTTT
TRBD1	NA	TRBV6-1	TRBJ2-4	CASSETGTASLDFTSNIQYF	TGTGCCAGCAGTGAAACCGGGACAGCGAGCCTAGATTTTACTTCAAACATTCAGTACTTC
NA	NA	TRBV6-5	TRBJ2-7	CASSYPGTNEQYF	TGTGCCAGCAGTTACCCCGGGACAAACGAGCAGTACTTC
NA	once	TRBV2	TRBJ2-1	CASSPQKDSYNEQFF	TGTGCCAGCAGCCCCCAGAAGGACTCCTACAATGAGCAGTTCTTC
NA	NA	TRBV13	TRBJ2-7	CASSSGDEDYEQYF	TGTGCCAGCAGCTCGGGGGACGAAGACTACGAGCAGTACTTC
NA	NA	TRBV6-1	TRBJ1-1	CASSHPEDWNTEAFF	TGTGCCAGCAGTCACCCCGAGGACTGGAACACTGAAGCTTTCTTT
TRBD2	NA	TRBV27	TRBJ2-3	CASSPLGTSGSTDTQYF	TGTGCCAGCAGTCCGCTCGGGACTAGCGGGAGCACAGATACGCAGTATTTT
NA	once	TRBV30	TRBJ2-5	CAWSVLGETQYF	TGTGCCTGGAGTGTTCTCGGAGAGACCCAGTACTTC
NA	NA	TRBV4-1	TRBJ2-3	CASSHSGDGDTQYF	TGCGCCAGCAGCCACTCAGGGGATGGAGATACGCAGTATTTT
NA	NA	TRBV11-2	TRBJ2-7	CASSLLAYEQYF	TGTGCCAGCAGCTTACTCGCCTACGAGCAGTACTTC
TRBD1	NA	TRBV27	TRBJ2-7	CASRTGTGLYEQYF	TGTGCCAGCAGAACCGGGACAGGGTTATACGAGCAGTACTTC
NA	NA	TRBV21-1	TRBJ1-5	CASSKVGPRQGPYSNQPQHF	TGTGCCAGCAGCAAAGTGGGTCCCCGGCAGGGGCCTTATAGCAATCAGCCCCAGCATTTT
NA	NA	TRBV27	TRBJ1-1	CASSLSIWGLTEAFF	TGTGCCAGCAGTTTATCGATCTGGGGGCTCACTGAAGCTTTCTTT
NA	NA	TRBV9	TRBJ2-7	CASSVGGSYEQYF	TGTGCCAGCAGCGTAGGGGGATCCTACGAGCAGTACTTC
NA	NA	TRBV19	TRBJ1-1	CASSMGGNTEAFF	TGTGCCAGTAGTATGGGAGGAAACACTGAAGCTTTCTTT
NA	NA	TRBV5-6	TRBJ2-2	CASSFGQINTGELFF	TGTGCCAGCAGCTTTGGACAGATTAACACCGGGGAGCTGTTTTTT
NA	NA	TRBV6-8	TRBJ2-7	CASSPGTRIRYEQYF	TGTGCCAGCAGCCCCGGGACACGGATTCGGTACGAGCAGTACTTC
TRBD2	NA	TRBV7-8	TRBJ2-1	CASSLLAGAGNEQFF	TGTGCCAGCAGCTTATTAGCGGGTGCTGGCAATGAGCAGTTCTTC
NA	NA	TRBV1	TRBJ1-5	CTSSHTDRGGQSNQPQHF	TGCACCAGCAGCCACACCGACAGGGGAGGGCAAAGCAATCAGCCCCAGCATTTT